Listed below are T cell receptor beta chains from one sample, sequenced in a study of T cell repertoires in breast cancer. TCRdb reanalysed the emulsion pairing reads using MiXCR and keeps one entry per CDR3 protein. The sample lists 4,000 to 5,000 distinct CDR3 sequences; 35% were seen once. Sequencing was done on a sample of CD8+ T cells. All receptors derive from a pool of human donors with breast cancer or a healthy control (not recorded which). The CDR3 runs from the conserved cysteine through the conserved F or W. Each record gives: V gene, J gene, CDR3 length, clone size, D gene, CDR3 DNA, CDR3 protein. D genes are given only for firm matches. Expanded clones get a size class; other rows say once, few or many, or leave the size out.

v_call: TRBV14; j_call: TRBJ1-1; cdr3_length: 13; clone_size: many; d_call: NA; cdr3_nt: TGTGCCAGCAGCCAAGATCTGGGCACTGAAGCTTTCTTT; cdr3_aa: CASSQDLGTEAFF
v_call: TRBV27; j_call: TRBJ1-6; cdr3_length: 15; clone_size: NA; d_call: TRBD1; cdr3_nt: TGTGCCAGCAGTTCCCGGGACAGAGTGGACTCACCCCACCACTTT; cdr3_aa: CASSSRDRVDSPHHF
v_call: TRBV5-1; j_call: TRBJ1-1; cdr3_length: 14; clone_size: few; d_call: TRBD1; cdr3_nt: TGCGCCAGCAGCGGGGGGACAGGGAGAGCTGAAGCTTTCTTT; cdr3_aa: CASSGGTGRAEAFF
v_call: TRBV2; j_call: TRBJ2-2; cdr3_length: 14; clone_size: many; d_call: TRBD1; cdr3_nt: TGTGCCAGCAGCCTGGGACAGGGTTATGGGGAGCTGTTTTTT; cdr3_aa: CASSLGQGYGELFF
v_call: TRBV27; j_call: TRBJ2-1; cdr3_length: 15; clone_size: hyperexpanded; d_call: TRBD1; cdr3_nt: TGTGCCAGCAGTAATACAGGGGGCTACCACAATGAGCAGTTCTTC; cdr3_aa: CASSNTGGYHNEQFF
v_call: TRBV18; j_call: TRBJ1-1; cdr3_length: 13; clone_size: many; d_call: NA; cdr3_nt: TGTGCCAGCTCACAAAACAGGGACACTGAAGCTTTCTTT; cdr3_aa: CASSQNRDTEAFF
v_call: TRBV28; j_call: TRBJ1-2; cdr3_length: 12; clone_size: many; d_call: NA; cdr3_nt: TGTGCCAGCAGTTTAGGTGACAGGGGCTACACCTTC; cdr3_aa: CASSLGDRGYTF
v_call: TRBV6-1; j_call: TRBJ2-3; cdr3_length: 14; clone_size: medium-sized; d_call: TRBD2; cdr3_nt: TGTGCCAGCCTTACTAGCGGGGGTAAAGATACGCAGTATTTT; cdr3_aa: CASLTSGGKDTQYF
v_call: TRBV20-1; j_call: TRBJ2-1; cdr3_length: 15; clone_size: large; d_call: TRBD1; cdr3_nt: TGCAGTGCTAGACTGACAGGGCGCACCTACAATGAGCAGTTCTTC; cdr3_aa: CSARLTGRTYNEQFF
v_call: TRBV20-1; j_call: TRBJ1-2; cdr3_length: 18; clone_size: NA; d_call: NA; cdr3_nt: TGCAGTGCTAGAGATCCGTTACCTACCCGAGCGTCTAACTATGGCTACACCTTC; cdr3_aa: CSARDPLPTRASNYGYTF
v_call: TRBV25-1; j_call: TRBJ2-2; cdr3_length: 13; clone_size: NA; d_call: NA; cdr3_nt: TGTGCCAGCAGTACCCCCTGGTCCGGGGAGCTGTTTTTT; cdr3_aa: CASSTPWSGELFF
v_call: TRBV5-1; j_call: TRBJ2-5; cdr3_length: 19; clone_size: NA; d_call: TRBD2; cdr3_nt: TGCGCCAGCAGCACTCCCGGACTAGCGGGGGCAAGGCGGCAAGAGACCCAGTACTTC; cdr3_aa: CASSTPGLAGARRQETQYF
v_call: TRBV20-1; j_call: TRBJ2-7; cdr3_length: 13; clone_size: NA; d_call: NA; cdr3_nt: TGCAGTGCTAATACATTTCGAGCCTACGAGCAGTACTTC; cdr3_aa: CSANTFRAYEQYF
v_call: TRBV12-3/TRBV12-4; j_call: TRBJ1-2; cdr3_length: 15; clone_size: NA; d_call: NA; cdr3_nt: TGTGCCAGCAGTTTGGGTGTTAGGGCCTCTTATGGCTACACCTTC; cdr3_aa: CASSLGVRASYGYTF
v_call: TRBV20-1; j_call: TRBJ2-3; cdr3_length: 12; clone_size: NA; d_call: NA; cdr3_nt: TGCAGTGCTAGAGATCACTCAGATACGCAGTATTTT; cdr3_aa: CSARDHSDTQYF
v_call: TRBV9; j_call: TRBJ1-3; cdr3_length: 15; clone_size: few; d_call: NA; cdr3_nt: TGTGCCAGCAGCACCGGGACCCCCTTTGGAAACACCATATATTTT; cdr3_aa: CASSTGTPFGNTIYF
v_call: TRBV15; j_call: TRBJ1-1; cdr3_length: 15; clone_size: many; d_call: TRBD1; cdr3_nt: TGTGCCACCAGCAGAACGGGACAGGGGAACACTGAAGCTTTCTTT; cdr3_aa: CATSRTGQGNTEAFF
v_call: TRBV7-9; j_call: TRBJ2-3; cdr3_length: 15; clone_size: many; d_call: TRBD1; cdr3_nt: TGTGCCAGCAGCCGCCAGGCCAGGGGGACAGATACGCAGTATTTT; cdr3_aa: CASSRQARGTDTQYF
v_call: TRBV29-1; j_call: TRBJ2-7; cdr3_length: 13; clone_size: many; d_call: TRBD1; cdr3_nt: TGCAGCGTGTTGACAGGGGATACCTACGAGCAGTACTTC; cdr3_aa: CSVLTGDTYEQYF
v_call: TRBV4-3; j_call: TRBJ1-3; cdr3_length: 13; clone_size: many; d_call: NA; cdr3_nt: TGCGCCAGCAGCCAGAAAGGGGGGAACACCATATATTTT; cdr3_aa: CASSQKGGNTIYF
v_call: TRBV6-5; j_call: TRBJ1-6; cdr3_length: 15; clone_size: many; d_call: NA; cdr3_nt: TGTGCCAGCAGTTACTCCTCCCAGGCCAATTCACCCCTCCACTTT; cdr3_aa: CASSYSSQANSPLHF
v_call: TRBV29-1; j_call: TRBJ2-3; cdr3_length: 12; clone_size: NA; d_call: NA; cdr3_nt: TGCAGCGTTGACGGGGGAACAGATACGCAGTATTTT; cdr3_aa: CSVDGGTDTQYF
v_call: TRBV19; j_call: TRBJ1-5; cdr3_length: 15; clone_size: many; d_call: NA; cdr3_nt: TGTGCCAGTACTCGGGGAGGAGGAGGCAATCAGCCCCAGCATTTT; cdr3_aa: CASTRGGGGNQPQHF
v_call: TRBV5-6; j_call: TRBJ2-7; cdr3_length: 14; clone_size: NA; d_call: NA; cdr3_nt: TGTGCCAGCAGCTTAAGGGGGTTTTCCTACGAGCAGTACTTC; cdr3_aa: CASSLRGFSYEQYF
v_call: TRBV19; j_call: TRBJ2-1; cdr3_length: 13; clone_size: many; d_call: NA; cdr3_nt: TGTGCCAGTAGCCCTGTCGCTGTGAATGAGCAGTTCTTC; cdr3_aa: CASSPVAVNEQFF
v_call: TRBV20-1; j_call: TRBJ2-1; cdr3_length: 21; clone_size: NA; d_call: TRBD2; cdr3_nt: TGCAGTGCGATAAAGTTGATGATCGGACTAGCGGAGCTTAGCTCCTACAATGAGCAGTTCTTC; cdr3_aa: CSAIKLMIGLAELSSYNEQFF
v_call: TRBV29-1; j_call: TRBJ2-5; cdr3_length: 15; clone_size: medium-sized; d_call: NA; cdr3_nt: TGCAGCGTTGGAGGCGCTGAGGGTCCCTCGGAGACCCAGTACTTC; cdr3_aa: CSVGGAEGPSETQYF
v_call: TRBV7-6; j_call: TRBJ2-2; cdr3_length: 15; clone_size: many; d_call: NA; cdr3_nt: TGTGCCAGCAGCTTAGTGTACAGCGGAGCCGGGGAGCTGTTTTTT; cdr3_aa: CASSLVYSGAGELFF
v_call: TRBV6-1; j_call: TRBJ2-6; cdr3_length: 19; clone_size: NA; d_call: NA; cdr3_nt: TGTGCCAGCAGAAGTTACCGGGACGGTAACTTTTCTGGGGCCAACGTCCTGACTTTC; cdr3_aa: CASRSYRDGNFSGANVLTF